This TCR beta chain comes out of a study of T cells after yellow fever vaccination. Regarding the study as a whole: Some clonotypes, a small share, were shared between CD4 and CD8 compartments. A large majority of primary-vaccination clones showed up again after the booster (around 96% CD4, almost 90% CD8).

About this clonotype itself: Its antigen remains unknown.

By 5'RACE template switching, TCR cDNA was produced, with a universal primer site and UMIs added in the process. TCRdb redid the calling of the 5' RACE reads with MiXCR, one entry per CDR3 protein. Found here are 100,000 to 150,000 distinct CDR3 sequences, roughly 15% of them singletons; the top ten hold roughly 43%. In germline, CDR1 is LGHNA, CDR2 YNFKEQ. There are 16 residues in the CDR3. V shed 3 bases and J shed 8 bases, with 20 bases lying between them. Material: CD8+ T cells sorted from PBMCs, obtained 5 days after the yellow fever booster vaccination. This TCR came from a man younger than 30 who received the YFV17D yellow fever vaccine. The J gene is TRBJ2-1, the V gene TRBV4-2; TRBD1 is a possible D gene (5 bases). Written as DNA, the CDR3 is TGTGCCAGCAGCCACCCTTGGCAGGGTGTGGCCCATGAGCAGTTCTTC. This encodes CASSHPWQGVAHEQFF.